The sequence of this T cell receptor (beta chain) was determined in a study of T cells in Graves' hyperthyroidism and ophthalmopathy. In germline, CDR1 is SQVTM, CDR2 ANQGSEA. V was trimmed by 4 bases and J by 6 bases, leaving 16 bases between them. CDR3 length: 13 residues. This clonotype has ten or more counts. Fresh peripheral blood, more than 9 ml, yielded the PBMCs. Authors of the study amplified TCR beta CDR3 regions from RNA transcripts. An initial round of RT-PCR targeting the TCR CDR3 relied on the HTBI primer set. TCRdb itself ran the multiplex PCR reads through MiXCR, one entry per CDR3 protein. Here the sample spans about 620,000 distinct CDR3 sequences, 15% to 20% being singletons.

Sample: blood. The chain uses TRBV29-1 and TRBJ2-7; D is possibly TRBD2 (6 bases). This clonotype was obtained from a woman in her thirties with Graves' hyperthyroidism. CDR3 in DNA: TGCAGCGTTGTCTGGCGGGACGCATTCGAGCAGTACTTC. The encoded protein is CSVVWRDAFEQYF.